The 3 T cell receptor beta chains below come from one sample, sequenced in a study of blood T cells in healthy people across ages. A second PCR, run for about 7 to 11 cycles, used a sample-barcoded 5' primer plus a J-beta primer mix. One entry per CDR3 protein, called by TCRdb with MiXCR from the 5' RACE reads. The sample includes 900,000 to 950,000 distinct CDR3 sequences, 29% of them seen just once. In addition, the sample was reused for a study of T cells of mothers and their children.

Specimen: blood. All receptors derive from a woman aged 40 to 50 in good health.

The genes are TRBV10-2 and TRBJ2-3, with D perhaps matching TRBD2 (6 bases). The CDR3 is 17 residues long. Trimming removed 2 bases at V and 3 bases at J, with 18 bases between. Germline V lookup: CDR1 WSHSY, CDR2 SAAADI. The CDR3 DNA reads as TGCGCCAGCAGTGAGCCCAACCCCCTAGGAGGGACAGATACGCAGTATTTT. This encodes CASSEPNPLGGTDTQYF.

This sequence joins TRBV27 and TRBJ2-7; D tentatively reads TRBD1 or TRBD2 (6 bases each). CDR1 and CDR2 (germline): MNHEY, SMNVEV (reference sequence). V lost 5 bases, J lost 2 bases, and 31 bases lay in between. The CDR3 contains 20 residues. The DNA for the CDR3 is TGTGCCAGCAGTCCCATCCGGGGGACACTACCCTATGGGGCCACCTACGAGCAGTACTTC. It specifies CASSPIRGTLPYGATYEQYF.

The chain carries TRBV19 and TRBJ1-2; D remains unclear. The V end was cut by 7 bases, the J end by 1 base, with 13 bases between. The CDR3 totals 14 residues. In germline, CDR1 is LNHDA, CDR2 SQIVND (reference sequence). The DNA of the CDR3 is TGTGCCAGTATGGACGCGGCACGTAACTATGGCTACACCTTC. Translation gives CASMDAARNYGYTF. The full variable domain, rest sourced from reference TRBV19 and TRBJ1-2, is DGGITQSPKYLFRKEGQNVTLSCEQNLNHDAMYWYRQDPGQGLRLIYYSQIVNDFQKGDIAEGYSVSREKKESFPLTVTSAQKNPTAFYLCASMDAARNYGYTFGSGTRLTVV.